The present TCR beta chain was sequenced within a study of blood T cell repertoires in COVID-19. This table comes from immunoSEQ multiplex PCR, and its TCRdb copy is limited to in-frame clones, with some not included. There are roughly 310,000 clones in the sample; roughly 90% occur only once, and around 4% lies in the top ten. The origin of this receptor is a woman between 50 and 59 years old with active or convalescent COVID-19. The sequenced sample was peripheral blood.

CDR3 DNA sequence: TGTGCCAGCAGCTTAGAGGACAGGCGGAATCAGCCCCAGCATTTT. It translates to CASSLEDRRNQPQHF. V is TRBV7-2 and J is TRBJ1-5; 7 bases fit TRBD1. V lost 1 base and J lost 4; bases outside the gene matches: 4. The germline V gene has CDR1 SGHTA and CDR2 FQGNSA. The CDR3 has 15 amino acids.